Presented here are 2 T cell receptor beta chains from one specimen sequenced in a study of shared clonotypes between healthy human individuals. Clones were sequenced by immunoSEQ multiplex PCR, and TCRdb holds only the in-frame ones, with some missing. Of 950,000 to 1,100,000 clones in the sample, more than 60% were seen once. The material sequenced was memory CD4+ T cells sorted from blood. Subset given: CD45RA-negative fraction. All receptors derive from a man aged 18 to 30 in good health.

This rearrangement joins TRBV29-1 to TRBJ2-5; 7 positions agree with TRBD2. The CDR3 length is 15 residues. Trimming removed 2 bases from V and 3 bases from J; junction bases left unmatched: 9. CDR1 is SQVTM, CDR2 ANQGSEA, per germline. CDR3 coding DNA: TGCAGCGTTGAAAGGGGCTGGGGGACTAAAGAGACCCAGTACTTC. Its translation is CSVERGWGTKETQYF.

The chain has TRBV11-3 and TRBJ1-5; TRBD1 aligns across 11 bases. The germline V gene has CDR1 SGHNT and CDR2 YENEEA. V dropped 10 bases and J dropped 4; count of bases not matched to a gene: 18. The CDR3 is 18 residues long. DNA for the CDR3: TGTGCCACCGAATTTCTGCGCCCCCGGGACAGGGGGAATCAGCCCCAGCATTTT. As protein: CATEFLRPRDRGNQPQHF.